This T cell receptor (beta chain) was found in a study of OX40 agonist ivuxolimab in advanced cancers. Study background: Participants averaged about 66 years of age (range about 23 to 79) and were roughly 83% male. Study-level findings and limits: CD4+ and CD8+ blood T cells expanded clonally by week 6 at 0.1 to 3.0 mg/kg. Antigens targeted by the expanded peripheral T cells were not determined.

It was autoimmune disease history or systemic immunosuppression that excluded patients. The V gene lost 2 bases and the J gene lost 7 bases, with 10 bases spanning the gap. The germline gives CDR1 MGHRA, CDR2 YSYEKL. This CDR3 has 13 amino acids. About this clone: Its antigen is still unknown.

Some clones are missing from TCRdb's copy, which holds only in-frame ones; the method was immunoSEQ multiplex PCR. The sample has nearly 110,000 clones; approximately 89% are singletons. The sample in question was CD4+ or CD8+ T cells sorted from blood, obtained in a trial of the OX40 agonist ivuxolimab. The clonotype was recovered from an adult with an advanced solid tumor such as melanoma, head and neck, liver or kidney cancer. The J gene is TRBJ2-3, the V gene TRBV4-1; possibly TRBD1 for D (6 bases). The CDR3 loop reads CASSQPDSHTQYF. CDR3 DNA: TGCGCCAGCAGCCAACCGGACAGCCATACGCAGTATTTT.